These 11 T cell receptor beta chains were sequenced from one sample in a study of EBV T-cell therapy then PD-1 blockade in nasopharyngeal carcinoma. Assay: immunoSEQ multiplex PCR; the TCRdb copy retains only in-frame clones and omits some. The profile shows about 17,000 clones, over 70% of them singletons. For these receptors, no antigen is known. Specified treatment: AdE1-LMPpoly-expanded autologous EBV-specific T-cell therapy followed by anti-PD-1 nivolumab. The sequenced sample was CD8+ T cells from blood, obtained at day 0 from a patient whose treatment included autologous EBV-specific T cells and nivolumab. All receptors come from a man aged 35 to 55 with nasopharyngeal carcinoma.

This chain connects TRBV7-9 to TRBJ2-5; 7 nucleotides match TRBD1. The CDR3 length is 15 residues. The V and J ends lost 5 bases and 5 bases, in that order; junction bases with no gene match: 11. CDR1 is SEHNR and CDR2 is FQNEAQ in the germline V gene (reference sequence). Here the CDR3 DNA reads TGTGCCAGCAGCCTCGGGACAGCCCAGGGGGAGACCCAGTACTTC. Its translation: CASSLGTAQGETQYF.

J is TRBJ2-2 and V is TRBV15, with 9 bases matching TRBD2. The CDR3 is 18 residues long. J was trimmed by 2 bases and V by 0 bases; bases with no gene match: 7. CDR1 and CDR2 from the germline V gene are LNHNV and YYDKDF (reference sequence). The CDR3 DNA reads TGTGCCACCAGCAGAGAGGAGCGGGGGGCCATAAACACCGGGGAGCTGTTTTTT. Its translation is CATSREERGAINTGELFF.

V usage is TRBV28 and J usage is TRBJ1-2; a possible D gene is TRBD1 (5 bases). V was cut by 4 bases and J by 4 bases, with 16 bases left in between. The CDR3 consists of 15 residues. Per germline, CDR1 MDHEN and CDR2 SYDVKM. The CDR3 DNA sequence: TGTGCCAGCAGTTACCCCCCGACAGAGAGCTATGGCTACACCTTC. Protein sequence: CASSYPPTESYGYTF.

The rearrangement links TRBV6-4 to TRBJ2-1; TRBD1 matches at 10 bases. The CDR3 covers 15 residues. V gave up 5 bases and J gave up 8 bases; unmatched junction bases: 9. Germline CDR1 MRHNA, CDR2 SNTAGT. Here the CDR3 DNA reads TGTGCCAGCAGTAAGACAGGGGGCGAGTCGTATGAGCAGTTCTTC. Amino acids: CASSKTGGESYEQFF.

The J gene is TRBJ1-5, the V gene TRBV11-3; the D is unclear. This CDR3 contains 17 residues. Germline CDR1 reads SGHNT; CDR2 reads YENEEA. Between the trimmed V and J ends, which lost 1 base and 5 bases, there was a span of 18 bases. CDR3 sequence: CASSLARGRLGDQPQHF. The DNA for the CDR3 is TGTGCCAGCAGCTTAGCCCGAGGACGACTTGGGGATCAGCCCCAGCATTTT. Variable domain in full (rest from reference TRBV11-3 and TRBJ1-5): EAGVVQSPRYKIIEKKQPVAFWCNPISGHNTLYWYLQNLGQGPELLIRYENEEAVDDSQLPKDRFSAERLKGVDSTLKIQPAELGDSAVYLCASSLARGRLGDQPQHFGDGTRLSIL.

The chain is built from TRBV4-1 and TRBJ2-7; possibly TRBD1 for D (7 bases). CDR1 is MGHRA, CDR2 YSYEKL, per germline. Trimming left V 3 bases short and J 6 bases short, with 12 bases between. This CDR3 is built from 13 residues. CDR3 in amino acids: CASSQARGVEQYF. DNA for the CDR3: TGCGCCAGCAGCCAGGCCAGGGGGGTCGAGCAGTACTTC.

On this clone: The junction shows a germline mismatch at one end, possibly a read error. Here the CDR3 reads CASCQVERTGGPIGDGYTF. The CDR3 nucleotides read TGCGCCAGCTGCCAAGTTGAGAGGACGGGGGGACCTATTGGGGATGGCTACACCTTC. The genes are TRBV4-3 and TRBJ1-2; maybe TRBD1 (5 bases). This CDR3 is built from 19 residues. Germline assignment: CDR1 LGHNA and CDR2 YSLEER.

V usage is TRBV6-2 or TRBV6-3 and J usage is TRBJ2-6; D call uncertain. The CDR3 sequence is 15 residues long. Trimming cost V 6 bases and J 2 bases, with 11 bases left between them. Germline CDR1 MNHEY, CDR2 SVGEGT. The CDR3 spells CASSYVVTGANVLTF. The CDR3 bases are TGTGCCAGCAGCTATGTTGTAACTGGGGCCAACGTCCTGACTTTC.

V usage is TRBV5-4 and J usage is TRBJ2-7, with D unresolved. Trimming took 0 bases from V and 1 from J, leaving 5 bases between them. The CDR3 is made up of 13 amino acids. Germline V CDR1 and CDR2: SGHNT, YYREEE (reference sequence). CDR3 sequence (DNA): TGTGCCAGCAGCTTGGGGCGATCCTACGAGCAGTACTTC. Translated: CASSLGRSYEQYF.

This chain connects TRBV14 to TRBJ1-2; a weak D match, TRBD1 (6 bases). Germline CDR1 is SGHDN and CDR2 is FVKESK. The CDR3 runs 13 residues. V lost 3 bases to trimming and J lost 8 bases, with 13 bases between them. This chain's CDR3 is CASSHPDSLGYTF. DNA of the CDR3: TGTGCCAGCAGCCACCCGGACAGCCTAGGCTACACCTTC. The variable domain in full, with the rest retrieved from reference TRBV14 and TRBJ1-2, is EAGVTQFPSHSVIEKGQTVTLRCDPISGHDNLYWYRRVMGKEIKFLLHFVKESKQDESGMPNNRFLAERTGGTYSTLKVQPAELEDSGVYFCASSHPDSLGYTFGSGTRLTVV.

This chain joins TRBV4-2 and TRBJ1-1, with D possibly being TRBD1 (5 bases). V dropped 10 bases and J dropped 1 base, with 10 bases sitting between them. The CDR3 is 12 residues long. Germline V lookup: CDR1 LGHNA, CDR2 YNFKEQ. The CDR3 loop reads CAMGRANTEAFF. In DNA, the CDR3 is TGTGCCATGGGCAGGGCGAACACTGAAGCTTTCTTT.